The subject of this entry is one TCR beta chain. Its antigen is as yet unknown. These data belong to a study of beta chain features in type 1 diabetes. About the study: Investigators examined nearly 110,000,000 sorted cells across all samples.

Expressed TCRB transcripts were sequenced because the isolated RNA had all been reverse transcribed beforehand. Libraries were prepared by immunoSEQ multiplex PCR; TCRdb keeps only in-frame clonotypes and omits some of them. The table records under 950,000 clones, roughly a sixth of them present only once. Germline-derived CDR1 and CDR2 are WSHSY and SAAADI. There are 15 residues in the CDR3. After removal of 3 bases from V and 4 bases from J, the junction contained 7 bases not matched to a gene. Regarding the study as a whole: The study left unresolved whether HLA type influences TCRB rearrangement.

A single heparinised draw of roughly 120 mL on average was taken per donor. Sequencing was done on a sample of naive CD4+ T cells from blood. The sequence came from a woman in her late teens or twenties in good health. The rearrangement joins TRBV10-2 to TRBJ2-3; 7 positions agree with TRBD2. In DNA form, the CDR3 reads TGCGCCAGCAGTGAAGGAGGGAGGGCCGCAGATACGCAGTATTTT. Translation gives CASSEGGRAADTQYF.